Listed here are 20 T cell receptor beta chains from one sample, sequenced in a study of blood T cell repertoires in COVID-19 (dated by TCRdb to 2020 to 2021). The library was prepared using the immunoSEQ multiplex PCR assay. The source is immuneACCESS, and TCRdb retained only in-frame sequences with V and J called. Part of the clones is not carried over; for the studies checked, unresolved V genes explain less than half of this, and the remainder is unexplained. The sample has more than 90,000 clones on record, around 92% of them singletons. The top ten hold approximately 5.4% of the sample. The sample consisted of peripheral blood. The receptor set was obtained from a man in his fifties or sixties with active COVID-19.

This chain connects TRBV9 to TRBJ1-3; D call uncertain. Trimming stripped 0 bases from V and 0 bases from J, with 7 bases between. CDR1 and CDR2 (germline): SGDLS, YYNGEE. The CDR3 contains 15 residues. CDR3 DNA: TGTGCCAGCAGCGTAGCTGCGGACTCTGGAAACACCATATATTTT. As protein: CASSVAADSGNTIYF.

The chain is built from TRBV12-3 or TRBV12-4 and TRBJ2-1; weak D call: TRBD2 (6 bases). V was pared by 5 bases and J by 10 bases, with 15 bases between. This CDR3 contains 13 residues. The CDR3 DNA reads as TGTGCCAGCAGTCTCGGGACTCAAGGCGAGCAGTTCTTC. It is translated as CASSLGTQGEQFF.

The chain uses TRBV4-1 and TRBJ2-1, with TRBD2 identical over 11 bases. V was pared by 3 bases and J by 0 bases, with 7 bases of the junction left unmatched. Germline CDR1 is MGHRA and CDR2 is YSYEKL. This CDR3 region has 18 residues. The DNA for the CDR3 is TGCGCCAGCAGCCAGGGGACTAGCGGTTTCGCCTCCTACAATGAGCAGTTCTTC. Its translation is CASSQGTSGFASYNEQFF.

The rearrangement uses TRBV9 and TRBJ1-2, with TRBD1 matching over 10 bases. Germline loops: CDR1 SGDLS, CDR2 YYNGEE. Trimming cost V 2 bases and J 8 bases; bases outside gene matches: 3. The CDR3 length is 13 residues. The CDR3 DNA follows: TGTGCCAGCAGCGTGGGGACAGGGGACGGCTACACCTTC. It translates to CASSVGTGDGYTF. Looking up the rest from reference TRBV9 and TRBJ1-2 gives the full variable domain: DSGVTQTPKHLITATGQRVTLRCSPRSGDLSVYWYQQSLDQGLQFLIQYYNGEERAKGNILERFSAQQFPDLHSELNLSSLELGDSALYFCASSVGTGDGYTFGSGTRLTVV.

This chain joins TRBV9 and TRBJ2-3; D gene ambiguous. This CDR3 region has 15 residues. CDR1 and CDR2 (germline): SGDLS, YYNGEE. Trimming shortened V by 0 bases and J by 5 bases, and 13 bases separated the two germline ends. CDR3 loop: CASSVGAGLGDTQYF. For the CDR3, the DNA is TGTGCCAGCAGCGTAGGAGCCGGTCTCGGAGATACGCAGTATTTT.

The chain recombines TRBV10-1 with TRBJ1-1, with D maybe TRBD1 (6 bases). The CDR3 length is 13 residues. V lost 3 bases and J 4 bases, leaving 9 bases between the germline ends. Germline CDR1 and CDR2: WNHNN and SYGVQD (reference sequence). This CDR3 reads CASSDRGFTEAFF. The CDR3 nucleotides read TGCGCCAGCAGTGACAGGGGTTTCACTGAAGCTTTCTTT.

The V and J genes are TRBV2 and TRBJ2-2; tentative D call: TRBD1 (5 bases). Germline CDR1 and CDR2: SNHLY and FYNNEI. The CDR3 has 15 residues. V shed 7 bases and J shed 6 bases, with 18 bases lying between them. CDR3 loop: CASNPQDGGPGELFF. In DNA, the CDR3 is TGTGCCAGCAACCCACAGGACGGCGGACCCGGGGAGCTGTTTTTT.

J is TRBJ2-1 and V is TRBV7-3; 14 bases align to TRBD2. This CDR3 is built from 16 residues. Germline lookup yields CDR1 SGHTA and CDR2 FQGTGA. J lost 7 bases, V lost 4 bases, and 6 bases had no gene match. The chain's CDR3 is CASSSGTSGRKNEQFF. In DNA form, the CDR3 reads TGTGCCAGCAGCTCCGGGACTAGCGGGAGAAAGAATGAGCAGTTCTTC. The complete variable domain, with remaining parts taken from reference TRBV7-3 and TRBJ2-1, reads GAGVSQTPSNKVTEKGKYVELRCDPISGHTALYWYRQSLGQGPEFLIYFQGTGAADDSGLPNDRFFAVRPEGSVSTLKIQRTERGDSAVYLCASSSGTSGRKNEQFFGPGTRLTVL.

The chain links TRBV7-2 to TRBJ2-1; 14 nucleotides agree with TRBD2. The trim removed 3 bases at V and 9 bases at J, leaving 7 bases unmatched. This CDR3 is 16 amino acids long. Germline CDR1 is SGHTA and CDR2 is FQGNSA. The CDR3 bases are TGTGCCAGCAGCTTGCATGGACTAGCGGGAGGAGGTGAGCAGTTCTTC. It is translated as CASSLHGLAGGGEQFF.

This rearrangement joins TRBV24-1 to TRBJ2-3, with 12 positions matching TRBD2. The junction had 23 bases not matched to a gene; V was cut back by 3 bases and J by 5 bases. Per the germline V gene, CDR1 is KGHDR and CDR2 is SFDVKD. This CDR3 contains 22 residues. The CDR3 DNA sequence: TGTGCCACCAGTGATGTCCGGTCTAGGGCGGCTAGCGGGAGGGCCGAGGGAGATACGCAGTATTTT. Protein product: CATSDVRSRAASGRAEGDTQYF.

The V and J genes are TRBV6-5 and TRBJ1-2, with TRBD1 matching 8 bases. Germline lookup yields CDR1 MNHEY and CDR2 SVGAGI. After removal of 3 bases from V and 6 bases from J, the junction contained 6 bases not matched to a gene. The CDR3 runs to 14 residues. CDR3 loop: CASSYGQGADGYTF. The CDR3, as DNA: TGTGCCAGCAGTTATGGCCAGGGGGCTGATGGCTACACCTTC.

The chain carries TRBV10-3 and TRBJ2-1; 10 bases fit TRBD2. V was clipped by 2 bases and J by 9 bases; unmatched bases: 4. The CDR3 is 14 residues long. The germline V gene has CDR1 ENHRY and CDR2 SYGVKD. CDR3 in DNA: TGTGCCATCAGTGAGGAGGGACTAGCGTCTGAGCAGTTCTTC. Amino acids: CAISEEGLASEQFF.

The chain recombines TRBV6-1 with TRBJ2-2; TRBD2 agrees at 7 bases. Germline V gene lookup returns CDR1 MNHNS and CDR2 SASEGT. This CDR3 has 16 amino acids. The V segment lost 3 bases and the J segment 6 bases; nucleotides outside the gene matches: 10. Here the CDR3 reads CASSDVGRGAPGELFF. The CDR3 nucleotides read TGTGCCAGCAGTGACGTAGGGAGGGGAGCACCCGGGGAGCTGTTTTTT.

The chain couples TRBV7-9 to TRBJ2-5, with TRBD2 as a possible D gene (6 bases). The V gene lost 8 bases and the J gene lost 5 bases, with 15 bases spanning the gap. This CDR3 region has 13 residues. The V gene's germline CDR1 is SEHNR and CDR2 FQNEAQ (reference sequence). The CDR3, as DNA: TGTGCCAGCGAGGGGAGCAGCGGGGAGACCCAGTACTTC. Protein sequence: CASEGSSGETQYF.

The chain carries TRBV7-9 and TRBJ2-7, with 9 bases that match TRBD1. The V and J ends lost 4 bases and 6 bases, in that order; junction bases with no gene match: 4. The germline CDR1 and CDR2 sequences are SEHNR and FQNEAQ (reference sequence). This CDR3 is built from 13 residues. This CDR3 is CASSWTGVGEQYF. The DNA of the CDR3 is TGTGCCAGCAGCTGGACAGGGGTGGGCGAGCAGTACTTC.

This chain joins TRBV27 and TRBJ2-6, with D possibly TRBD1 on 6 matching bases. The CDR3 extends over 18 amino acids. In germline, CDR1 is MNHEY, CDR2 SMNVEV (reference sequence). V was trimmed by 4 bases and J by 2 bases, leaving 18 bases between them. The CDR3 loop is CASSSGPPHRAGANVLTF. CDR3 nucleotide sequence: TGTGCCAGCAGTTCCGGACCACCCCACAGGGCTGGGGCCAACGTCCTGACTTTC. Drawing the rest from reference TRBV27 and TRBJ2-6, the complete variable domain is EAQVTQNPRYLITVTGKKLTVTCSQNMNHEYMSWYRQDPGLGLRQIYYSMNVEVTDKGDVPEGYKVSRKEKRNFPLILESPSPNQTSLYFCASSSGPPHRAGANVLTFGAGSRLTVL.

The gene calls are TRBV5-1 and TRBJ2-3; D call uncertain. Germline CDR1 SGHRS, CDR2 YFSETQ. Trimming stripped 1 base from V and 2 bases from J, with 8 bases between. The CDR3 is 14 amino acids. CDR3 residues: CASSLTPYTDTQYF. The CDR3 DNA is TGCGCCAGCAGCTTGACGCCCTACACAGATACGCAGTATTTT.

CDR3 protein: CASSEDRLNTEAFF. The CDR3 DNA is TGTGCCAGCAGCGAAGACAGGCTCAACACTGAAGCTTTCTTT. The chain has TRBV25-1 and TRBJ1-1, with D perhaps matching TRBD1 (6 bases). The CDR3 sequence is 14 residues long. Per germline, CDR1 MGHDK and CDR2 SYGVNS. Trimming left V 6 bases short and J 2 bases short, with 13 bases between.

This chain connects TRBV28 to TRBJ2-7; TRBD2 matches at 11 bases. The trim removed 10 bases at V and 4 bases at J, leaving 9 bases unmatched. The germline CDR1 and CDR2 sequences are MDHEN and SYDVKM. The CDR3 is made up of 14 amino acids. The CDR3 DNA is TGTGCCACTGCCTTAGCGGGAGGGCAGTACGAGCAGTACTTC. It specifies CATALAGGQYEQYF. Together with reference TRBV28 and TRBJ2-7, the CDR3 gives the full variable domain: DVKVTQSSRYLVKRTGEKVFLECVQDMDHENMFWYRQDPGLGLRLIYFSYDVKMKEKGDIPEGYSVSREKKERFSLILESASTNQTSMYLCATALAGGQYEQYFGPGTRLTVT.

The chain has TRBV28 and TRBJ1-3, with D tentatively TRBD1 (6 bases). Looked up from germline, CDR1 is MDHEN and CDR2 is SYDVKM. The CDR3 contains 15 residues. Trimming removed 3 bases from V and 4 bases from J, with 13 bases in between. The chain's CDR3 is CASSFAGARGNTIYF. The CDR3, as DNA: TGTGCCAGCAGTTTTGCGGGGGCGCGAGGAAACACCATATATTTT.